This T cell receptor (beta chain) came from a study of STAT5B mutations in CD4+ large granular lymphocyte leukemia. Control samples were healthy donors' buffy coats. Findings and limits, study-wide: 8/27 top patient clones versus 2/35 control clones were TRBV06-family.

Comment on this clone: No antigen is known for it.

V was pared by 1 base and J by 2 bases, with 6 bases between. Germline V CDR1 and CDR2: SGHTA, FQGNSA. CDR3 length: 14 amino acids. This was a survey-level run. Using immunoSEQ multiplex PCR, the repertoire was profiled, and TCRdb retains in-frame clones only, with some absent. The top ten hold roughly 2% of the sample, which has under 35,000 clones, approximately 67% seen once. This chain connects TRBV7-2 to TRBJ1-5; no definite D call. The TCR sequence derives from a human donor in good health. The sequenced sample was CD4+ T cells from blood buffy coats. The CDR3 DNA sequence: TGTGCCAGCAGCTTAGTCCAGGGCAATCAGCCCCAGCATTTT. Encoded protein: CASSLVQGNQPQHF.